The 9 T cell receptor beta chains given below trace back to one sample, sequenced in a study of CD8 T cells in ankylosing spondylitis (dated by TCRdb to about 2017). Paper-wide results and their limitations: Blood from ankylosing spondylitis patients appeared to be characterized by a TCR beta motif made up of several highly homologous amino acid variants.

The library was obtained by 5' RACE. TCRdb names Illumina HiSeq 2500 as the instrument used. TCRdb cleaned the public reads at Q25 with fastp, built clones with MiXCR and kept in-frame beta chains. Every entry covers one CDR3 protein and lists the most common genes and DNA from its rows. Counted in this sample were about 700,000 distinct CDR3 sequences; around 20% of them appeared once. The ten top clones hold about 19% of the sample. The antigens for these receptors are not known. What was sequenced was blood, either unsorted or a sorted T cell fraction (not recorded which). The receptors originated from a male donor with ankylosing spondylitis.

The chain links TRBV7-3 to TRBJ1-6; no reliable D call. The CDR3 has 14 residues. Trimming stripped 2 bases from V and 5 bases from J, with 7 bases between. Germline V gene lookup returns CDR1 SGHTA and CDR2 FQGTGA. The CDR3 nucleotides read TGTGCCAGCAGCTTATCTCCAGATAATTCACCCCTCCACTTT. It encodes CASSLSPDNSPLHF.

The gene calls are TRBV27 and TRBJ1-2; D perhaps matches TRBD1 (5 bases). With 0 bases removed from V and 1 base from J, the gap between germline ends came to 15 bases. The germline gives CDR1 MNHEY, CDR2 SMNVEV (reference sequence). The CDR3 totals 17 residues. For the CDR3, the DNA is TGTGCCAGCAGTTTATCAAGACAGTACGTGGATAACTATGGCTACACCTTC. This encodes CASSLSRQYVDNYGYTF.

CDR3: CASSSPGDGHTDTQYF. The CDR3, as DNA: TGTGCCAGCAGCTCCCCGGGGGACGGGCACACAGATACGCAGTATTTT. The chain joins TRBV9 to TRBJ2-3, with TRBD2 as a possible D gene (6 bases). The germline V gene encodes CDR1 SGDLS and CDR2 YYNGEE. This CDR3 has 16 residues. V dropped 4 bases and J dropped 2 bases, with 17 bases sitting between them.

This clonotype appeared a few times. This chain connects TRBV4-1 to TRBJ2-5, with a possible D match to TRBD2 (5 bases). This CDR3 is 14 amino acids long. Germline assignment: CDR1 MGHRA and CDR2 YSYEKL. Trimming shortened V by 1 base and J by 5 bases, and 11 bases separated the two germline ends. Written as DNA, the CDR3 is TGCGCCAGCAGCCAAGTGTTCGGGGTGGAGACCCAGTACTTC. Residues: CASSQVFGVETQYF.

The table lists this clonotype with many counts. The chain uses TRBV18 and TRBJ2-3; 10 bases map to TRBD2. V dropped 2 bases and J dropped 2; count of bases not matched to a gene: 7. The CDR3 is 17 residues long. Germline V gene lookup returns CDR1 KGHSH and CDR2 LQKENI. Written as DNA, the CDR3 is TGTGCCAGCTCACCAGCGGTTAGCGGGGGGCTCACAGATACGCAGTATTTT. It yields the protein CASSPAVSGGLTDTQYF.

In its sample, this clonotype was seen a few times. The CDR3, as DNA: TGTGCCAGCAGACCCACAGGGGGCTATCAGCCCCAGCATTTT. Translation gives CASRPTGGYQPQHF. This rearrangement joins TRBV27 to TRBJ1-5; 9 nucleotides line up with TRBD1. The length of the CDR3 is 14 residues. V lost 6 bases, J lost 5 bases, and 5 bases stayed unmatched. Germline values: CDR1 MNHEY, CDR2 SMNVEV (reference sequence).

This chain joins TRBV20-1 and TRBJ1-3; D perhaps matches TRBD1 (5 bases). Germline CDR1 and CDR2: DFQATT and SNEGSKA (reference sequence). The CDR3 covers 17 residues. Trimming removed 1 base from V and 0 bases from J, with 16 bases in between. The CDR3 spells CSARAGDRSLSGNTIYF. Written as DNA, the CDR3 is TGCAGTGCTAGAGCGGGTGACAGAAGCCTCTCTGGAAACACCATATATTTT.

The rearrangement joins TRBV19 to TRBJ2-1; 8 bases fit TRBD2. The CDR3 runs 14 residues. The trim removed 4 bases at V and 5 bases at J, leaving 4 bases unmatched. Looked up from germline, CDR1 is LNHDA and CDR2 is SQIVND (reference sequence). The CDR3 DNA is TGTGCCAGTAGTAGCCAGCGGGAGAACAATGAGCAGTTCTTC. Translating it yields CASSSQRENNEQFF.

The rearrangement joins TRBV19 to TRBJ1-4; possibly TRBD1 for D (5 bases). This CDR3 has 13 amino acids. Trimming took 11 bases from V and 4 from J, leaving 14 bases between them. Germline-derived CDR1 and CDR2 are LNHDA and SQIVND (reference sequence). The CDR3 loop is CAGRESGNEKLFF. As DNA, the CDR3 is TGTGCCGGCAGGGAATCGGGTAATGAAAAACTGTTTTTT.